This is a list of T cell receptor beta chains from one sample in a study of CD8+CD57+ T cells in acquired aplastic anemia. Using its own MiXCR run on the reads, TCRdb lists one record per CDR3 protein. The sample lists about 40,000 distinct CDR3 sequences, 60% to 80% occurring once. The sample was sorted CD4+, CD8+, or CD8+CD57+ T cells (not recorded which) from PBMCs. These receptors all come from a human donor with aplastic anemia. Each CDR3 is given with its conserved first and last residue. The D gene is left open where the match is weak. Clone size is shown for a subset of rows, as once, few, many or a class of expanded clone.

j_call: TRBJ1-1; clone_size: -; d_call: -; v_call: TRBV10-2; cdr3_nt: TGCGCCTGTACAGGGAGTTCCTTGGGGACTGAAGCTTTCTTT; cdr3_aa: CACTGSSLGTEAFF
j_call: TRBJ2-7; clone_size: -; d_call: -; v_call: TRBV7-6; cdr3_nt: TGTGCCAGCAGCTATAAGGAGACAGCTTACGAGCAGTACTTC; cdr3_aa: CASSYKETAYEQYF
j_call: TRBJ2-3; clone_size: -; d_call: TRBD2; v_call: TRBV19; cdr3_nt: TGTGCCAGTAGTATACTCAGCCAGCGGGGGGGTCGGGGCACAGATACGCAGTATTTT; cdr3_aa: CASSILSQRGGRGTDTQYF
j_call: TRBJ2-3; clone_size: -; d_call: -; v_call: TRBV29-1; cdr3_nt: TGCAGCGTTGACTCTAGCACAGATACGCAGTATTTT; cdr3_aa: CSVDSSTDTQYF
j_call: TRBJ2-5; clone_size: -; d_call: TRBD2; v_call: TRBV7-3; cdr3_nt: TGTGCCAGCAGCTCTAGCGGGGTTGAGACCCAGTACTTC; cdr3_aa: CASSSSGVETQYF
j_call: TRBJ1-1; clone_size: -; d_call: -; v_call: TRBV7-7; cdr3_nt: TGTGCTAGCAGCTTAGCCCCGGACAGTGAAGCTTTCTTT; cdr3_aa: CASSLAPDSEAFF
j_call: TRBJ1-2; clone_size: -; d_call: -; v_call: TRBV24-1; cdr3_nt: TGTGCCACCAGCTCGGGGGGATATGGCTACACCTTC; cdr3_aa: CATSSGGYGYTF
j_call: TRBJ2-7; clone_size: -; d_call: TRBD2; v_call: TRBV19; cdr3_nt: TGTGCCAGCACACCGGGAGGCGCCGGGGAGCAGTACTTC; cdr3_aa: CASTPGGAGEQYF
j_call: TRBJ2-7; clone_size: -; d_call: TRBD1; v_call: TRBV7-8; cdr3_nt: TGTGCCAGCAGCACAAGGACAGGGCACTACGAGCAGTACTTC; cdr3_aa: CASSTRTGHYEQYF
j_call: TRBJ1-1; clone_size: -; d_call: -; v_call: TRBV19; cdr3_nt: TGTGCCAGTACCCAGGGAAAGAACACTGAAGCTTTCTTT; cdr3_aa: CASTQGKNTEAFF
j_call: TRBJ2-3; clone_size: -; d_call: -; v_call: TRBV24-1; cdr3_nt: TGTGCCACCTCGAGTCGCTCGGAGGACACAGATACGCAGTATTTT; cdr3_aa: CATSSRSEDTDTQYF
j_call: TRBJ1-1; clone_size: -; d_call: TRBD1; v_call: TRBV9; cdr3_nt: TGTGCCAGCAGCCCGGGACAGGGGAGAAATACTGAAGCTTTCTTT; cdr3_aa: CASSPGQGRNTEAFF
j_call: TRBJ2-7; clone_size: -; d_call: -; v_call: TRBV20-1; cdr3_nt: TGCAGTGCTAGCCTAGCGAGCTCCTACGAGCAGTACTTC; cdr3_aa: CSASLASSYEQYF
j_call: TRBJ1-2; clone_size: -; d_call: -; v_call: TRBV7-8; cdr3_nt: TGTGCCAGCAGCTTATTTTCCGGGGGGCTTGATGGCTACACCTTC; cdr3_aa: CASSLFSGGLDGYTF
j_call: TRBJ2-3; clone_size: few; d_call: TRBD1; v_call: TRBV2; cdr3_nt: TGTGCCAGCACTAGACAGGGTACTAGCACAGATACGCAGTATTTT; cdr3_aa: CASTRQGTSTDTQYF
j_call: TRBJ2-1; clone_size: many; d_call: TRBD1; v_call: TRBV19; cdr3_nt: TGTGCCAGTAGTGTAACAGGGGGCGCCGTGGCAAGTGAGCAGTTCTTC; cdr3_aa: CASSVTGGAVASEQFF
j_call: TRBJ1-1; clone_size: -; d_call: -; v_call: TRBV5-4; cdr3_nt: TGTGCCAGCAGCCTAAGCTGGGGCACTGAAGCTTTCTTT; cdr3_aa: CASSLSWGTEAFF
j_call: TRBJ1-5; clone_size: once; d_call: -; v_call: TRBV19; cdr3_nt: TGTGCCAGTAGTATAGCCGATCAGCCCCAGCATTTT; cdr3_aa: CASSIADQPQHF
j_call: TRBJ1-2; clone_size: -; d_call: TRBD1; v_call: TRBV11-1; cdr3_nt: TGTGCCAGCAGCGGTCCAGGGGGCGCTGGGACCAACTATGGCTACACCTTC; cdr3_aa: CASSGPGGAGTNYGYTF
j_call: TRBJ1-1; clone_size: -; d_call: -; v_call: TRBV13; cdr3_nt: TGCGCGGTGGGAGGACGGGTTCAGGTGAACACTGAAGCTTTCTTT; cdr3_aa: CAVGGRVQVNTEAFF
j_call: TRBJ2-7; clone_size: few; d_call: -; v_call: TRBV7-2; cdr3_nt: TGTGCCAGCAGCCCCCCCAACGTCCCCTACGAGCAGTACTTC; cdr3_aa: CASSPPNVPYEQYF
j_call: TRBJ1-5; clone_size: many; d_call: -; v_call: TRBV6-1; cdr3_nt: TGTGCCAGCAGTGAAGATGGGGGCGCGGGCAATCAGCCCCAGCATTTT; cdr3_aa: CASSEDGGAGNQPQHF
j_call: TRBJ1-5; clone_size: -; d_call: -; v_call: TRBV5-4; cdr3_nt: TGTGCCAGCAGCTTGGGGGGCGGCATCCAGCCCCAGCATTTT; cdr3_aa: CASSLGGGIQPQHF
j_call: TRBJ1-2; clone_size: -; d_call: TRBD1; v_call: TRBV7-2; cdr3_nt: TGTGCCAGCAGTGAAGGGACAGGGTATGGCTACACCTTC; cdr3_aa: CASSEGTGYGYTF
j_call: TRBJ1-1; clone_size: few; d_call: -; v_call: TRBV20-1; cdr3_nt: TGCAGTGCTAGGGGCACTGAAGCTTTCTTT; cdr3_aa: CSARGTEAFF
j_call: TRBJ2-1; clone_size: -; d_call: -; v_call: TRBV10-3; cdr3_nt: TGTGCCATCAGTACTACTAGCCCTTCCTACAATGAGCAGTTCTTC; cdr3_aa: CAISTTSPSYNEQFF
j_call: TRBJ2-3; clone_size: many; d_call: -; v_call: TRBV14; cdr3_nt: TGTGCCAGCAGCCCCCAAGGAGATACGCAGTATTTT; cdr3_aa: CASSPQGDTQYF
j_call: TRBJ2-1; clone_size: many; d_call: TRBD2; v_call: TRBV6-2/TRBV6-3; cdr3_nt: TGTGCCAGCAGTTACTCGACGGAAACCGGGACTAGCTTCGATGAGCAGTTCTTC; cdr3_aa: CASSYSTETGTSFDEQFF
j_call: TRBJ2-2; clone_size: once; d_call: -; v_call: TRBV19; cdr3_nt: TGTGCCTCGGAAGGGGCCGACACCGGGGAGCTGTTTTTT; cdr3_aa: CASEGADTGELFF
j_call: TRBJ1-3; clone_size: -; d_call: -; v_call: TRBV29-1; cdr3_nt: TGCAGCGTTGATCTCCTCGGGACTGGAAACACCATATATTTT; cdr3_aa: CSVDLLGTGNTIYF
j_call: TRBJ2-7; clone_size: -; d_call: -; v_call: TRBV19; cdr3_nt: TGTGCCAGTAGTGCCTTGACAGGTTACGAGCAGTACTTC; cdr3_aa: CASSALTGYEQYF
j_call: TRBJ2-7; clone_size: -; d_call: TRBD1; v_call: TRBV11-1; cdr3_nt: TGTGCCAGCAGCTTAGGGACAGGGGAAGGGGTCTACGAGCAGTACTTC; cdr3_aa: CASSLGTGEGVYEQYF
j_call: TRBJ2-5; clone_size: -; d_call: -; v_call: TRBV2; cdr3_nt: TGTGCCAGCTCCTCCCGGCCAGGGTCCGAGACCCAGTACTTC; cdr3_aa: CASSSRPGSETQYF
j_call: TRBJ2-7; clone_size: -; d_call: TRBD2; v_call: TRBV20-1; cdr3_nt: TGCAGTGCTAGAGGTTTTCCAGGGAGGGACGAGCAGTACTTC; cdr3_aa: CSARGFPGRDEQYF
j_call: TRBJ2-7; clone_size: once; d_call: TRBD2; v_call: TRBV2; cdr3_nt: TGTGCCAGCACTAGCGGGGTACGGTACGAGCAGTACTTC; cdr3_aa: CASTSGVRYEQYF
j_call: TRBJ2-5; clone_size: few; d_call: TRBD2; v_call: TRBV15; cdr3_nt: TGTGCCACCAGCAGAGATGTGTCTAGCGGGGGCTTCCAAGAGACCCAGTACTTC; cdr3_aa: CATSRDVSSGGFQETQYF
j_call: TRBJ2-5; clone_size: once; d_call: -; v_call: TRBV7-3; cdr3_nt: TGTGCCAGCAGTTCCCGCGCCGGAGAGACCCAGTACTTC; cdr3_aa: CASSSRAGETQYF
j_call: TRBJ2-3; clone_size: -; d_call: -; v_call: TRBV7-9; cdr3_nt: TGTGCCAGCAGTCTAGAGGATACGCAGTATTTT; cdr3_aa: CASSLEDTQYF
j_call: TRBJ2-1; clone_size: -; d_call: TRBD2; v_call: TRBV19; cdr3_nt: TGTGCCAGTAGCCTAGGGGGACTAGCGCACAATGAGCAGTTCTTC; cdr3_aa: CASSLGGLAHNEQFF
j_call: TRBJ2-7; clone_size: -; d_call: -; v_call: TRBV7-6; cdr3_nt: TGTGCCAGCAGCTTAAGTGGAGGGGGGGACTACGAGCAGTACTTC; cdr3_aa: CASSLSGGGDYEQYF
j_call: TRBJ1-5; clone_size: -; d_call: TRBD1; v_call: TRBV19; cdr3_nt: TGTGCCAGTAGTATGGGACAGGGGAGACAGCCCCAGCATTTT; cdr3_aa: CASSMGQGRQPQHF
j_call: TRBJ2-1; clone_size: -; d_call: -; v_call: TRBV5-1; cdr3_nt: TGCGCCAGCAGCTTAGACTCTCCCCCTTACAATGAGCAGTTCTTC; cdr3_aa: CASSLDSPPYNEQFF
j_call: TRBJ2-1; clone_size: -; d_call: -; v_call: TRBV12-3/TRBV12-4; cdr3_nt: TGTGCCAGCAGTTTTATGAACAATGAGCAGTTCTTC; cdr3_aa: CASSFMNNEQFF
j_call: TRBJ2-2; clone_size: -; d_call: TRBD1; v_call: TRBV2; cdr3_nt: TGTGCCAGCAGTGGACAGGGCTTCCCCGGGGAGCTGTTTTTT; cdr3_aa: CASSGQGFPGELFF
j_call: TRBJ2-5; clone_size: -; d_call: TRBD2; v_call: TRBV5-6; cdr3_nt: TGTGCCAGTAGCCAAAGAGCGGGGGCCGGGGAGACCCAGTACTTC; cdr3_aa: CASSQRAGAGETQYF
j_call: TRBJ2-7; clone_size: many; d_call: -; v_call: TRBV4-1; cdr3_nt: TGCGCCAGCAGCCAAGGTCGTGGGGTATACGAGCAGTACTTC; cdr3_aa: CASSQGRGVYEQYF
j_call: TRBJ2-2; clone_size: -; d_call: -; v_call: TRBV7-2; cdr3_nt: TGTGCCAGCAGCTTAGTGGTGTCCGGGGAGCTGTTTTTT; cdr3_aa: CASSLVVSGELFF
j_call: TRBJ2-7; clone_size: -; d_call: -; v_call: TRBV19; cdr3_nt: TGTGCCAGCGCCGTGGGCGACTCCTACGAGCAGTACTTC; cdr3_aa: CASAVGDSYEQYF
j_call: TRBJ2-7; clone_size: many; d_call: -; v_call: TRBV5-1; cdr3_nt: TGCGCCAGCAGCACGGGGAGCTACGAGCAGTACTTC; cdr3_aa: CASSTGSYEQYF
j_call: TRBJ2-1; clone_size: -; d_call: TRBD2; v_call: TRBV29-1; cdr3_nt: TGCAGCGTTGAAGAGGCGGGGGGCCGAAACTACAATGAGCAGTTCTTC; cdr3_aa: CSVEEAGGRNYNEQFF
j_call: TRBJ1-1; clone_size: -; d_call: -; v_call: TRBV19; cdr3_nt: TGTGCCAGTAGAGCGGCAGCCACTGAAGCTTTCTTT; cdr3_aa: CASRAAATEAFF
j_call: TRBJ1-5; clone_size: many; d_call: -; v_call: TRBV2; cdr3_nt: TGTGCCAGCAGTGACGACAGCATTAATAGCAATCAGCCCCAGCATTTT; cdr3_aa: CASSDDSINSNQPQHF